This T cell receptor beta chain was retrieved from a study of control samples from healthy donors and cancer patients. Germline V CDR1 and CDR2: MGHDK, SYGVNS. V gave up 2 bases and J gave up 1 base, with 2 bases separating them. CDR3 length equals 13 residues. TCRdb keeps only in-frame clones here, not all; method: immunoSEQ multiplex PCR. The data hold around 120,000 clones, with more than 75% observed a single time. The chain carries TRBV25-1 and TRBJ2-2; D is uncertain. Source material: blood. The receptor was derived from a man in his forties in good health. The chain's CDR3 is CASSELNTGELFF. CDR3 DNA sequence: TGTGCCAGCAGTGAACTGAACACCGGGGAGCTGTTTTTT.